The 21 T cell receptor beta chains given below trace back to one sample, sequenced in a study of CD8 T cells in ankylosing spondylitis. TCRdb processed the 5' RACE reads anew with MiXCR; each CDR3 protein has one entry. The sample includes roughly 470,000 distinct CDR3 sequences, roughly 26% seen only once; the top ten take about 0.89%. Their antigens are not known. Whole-study results and caveats: About 8 highly homologous variants formed a TCR beta motif that appeared characteristic of ankylosing spondylitis blood.

Input material: blood, either unsorted or a sorted T cell fraction (not recorded which). The source of these receptors is a male donor with ankylosing spondylitis.

The V call is TRBV7-2, the J call TRBJ2-5; 10 bases map to TRBD2. The CDR3 consists of 15 residues. The J segment lost 1 base and the V segment lost 4 bases, leaving 3 bases of the junction unmatched. The germline CDR1 and CDR2 sequences are SGHTA and FQGNSA. Here the CDR3 DNA reads TGTGCCAGCAGCTATGGACTAGCGGCCCAAGAGACCCAGTACTTC. It translates to CASSYGLAAQETQYF.

This clonotype was recorded a few times. CDR3 nucleotides: TGCGCCAGCAGCTTGGGGCAGGGCGGCGGCTACGAGCAGTACGTC. Amino acid sequence: CASSLGQGGGYEQYV. J is TRBJ2-7 and V is TRBV5-1; D is perhaps TRBD1 (5 bases). V lost 0 bases to trimming and J lost 3 bases, with 13 bases between them. CDR3 length: 15 amino acids. Germline-derived CDR1 and CDR2 are SGHRS and YFSETQ.

This clonotype was found a few times. V and J are TRBV11-2 and TRBJ1-3; D not resolved. CDR3 size: 14 residues. Germline values: CDR1 SGHAT, CDR2 FQNNGV. Trimming left V 1 base short and J 4 bases short, with 8 bases between. CDR3 sequence reads: CASSLAGLGNTIYF. CDR3 in DNA: TGTGCCAGCAGCTTAGCGGGCCTCGGAAACACCATATATTTT.

This clonotype was counted only a few times. The CDR3 DNA follows: TGCGCCAGCAGCAAAACAGGGACGGGTACAGATACGCAGTATTTT. Translating it yields CASSKTGTGTDTQYF. The chain combines TRBV5-1 with TRBJ2-3, with a tentative D call TRBD1 (6 bases). The V gene's germline CDR1 is SGHRS and CDR2 YFSETQ. V was pared by 4 bases and J by 3 bases, with 15 bases between. The CDR3 runs to 15 residues.

This chain uses TRBV29-1 with TRBJ2-5; D gene unclear. The CDR3 is 14 amino acids. Germline V lookup: CDR1 SQVTM, CDR2 ANQGSEA. Trimming pared 5 bases from V and 4 bases from J, leaving 17 bases between. CDR3: CSVFGSGGRETQYF. CDR3 DNA: TGCAGCGTTTTCGGCTCTGGTGGTCGAGAGACCCAGTACTTC.

The V gene is TRBV12-3 or TRBV12-4, the J gene TRBJ2-4; a weak D match, TRBD1 (5 bases). With 1 base removed from V and 7 bases from J, the gap between germline ends came to 17 bases. The CDR3 extends over 16 amino acids. The CDR3 loop reads CASSLVTGKASNIQYF. CDR3 bases: TGTGCCAGCAGTTTAGTCACAGGAAAAGCCAGCAACATTCAGTACTTC.

This clonotype has a handful of counts. This chain connects TRBV9 to TRBJ2-1; 9 positions match TRBD2. CDR3 length equals 15 residues. Trimming cost V 0 bases and J 3 bases; bases outside gene matches: 1. Germline V gene sequence: CDR1 SGDLS, CDR2 YYNGEE. For the CDR3, the DNA is TGTGCCAGCAGCGTAGTAGCGGGAGTCTACAATGAGCAGTTCTTC. Translating it yields CASSVVAGVYNEQFF.

This clonotype was recorded a few times. The J gene is TRBJ2-5, the V gene TRBV20-1; D might be TRBD2 (5 bases). The CDR3 sequence is 13 residues long. Looked up from germline, CDR1 is DFQATT and CDR2 is SNEGSKA (reference sequence). The V end lost 8 bases, the J end lost 3 bases, and 16 bases lay between the germline ends. The CDR3: CSFSGIGEETQYF. Here the CDR3 DNA reads TGCAGTTTTTCCGGGATCGGGGAAGAGACCCAGTACTTC.

V usage is TRBV12-3 or TRBV12-4 and J usage is TRBJ1-1; D remains ambiguous. V lost 3 bases and J 10 bases, leaving 12 bases between the germline ends. The CDR3 runs 12 residues. The CDR3 DNA follows: TGTGCCAGCAGTTTCGAGGGAGTAAGAGCTTTCTTT. It yields the protein CASSFEGVRAFF.

This clonotype has more than one count but fewer than ten. The rearrangement uses TRBV6-2 or TRBV6-3 and TRBJ2-1; unclear D gene. The CDR3 is 12 residues long. The germline CDR1 and CDR2 sequences are MNHEY and SVGEGT. V shed 6 bases and J shed 3 bases, with 6 bases lying between them. This CDR3 reads CASRGYYNEQFF. CDR3 DNA sequence: TGTGCCAGCAGAGGATACTACAATGAGCAGTTCTTC.

In this sample, this clonotype turned up a few times. The chain is built from TRBV6-1 and TRBJ2-3, with D perhaps matching TRBD1 or TRBD2 (5 bases each). Trimming removed 5 bases at V and 9 bases at J, with 15 bases between. Per germline, CDR1 MNHNS and CDR2 SASEGT. The CDR3 runs to 13 residues. The CDR3 bases are TGTGCCAGCAGTCCGGGACCTACATTAACGCAGTATTTT. Its protein is CASSPGPTLTQYF.

The gene calls are TRBV7-8 and TRBJ2-7, with D unresolved. This CDR3 is 14 amino acids long. The V end lost 0 bases, the J end lost 5 bases, and 11 bases lay between the germline ends. Per germline, CDR1 SGHVS and CDR2 FQNEAQ. The CDR3 protein is CASSLAIGSDEQYF. The CDR3 DNA reads TGTGCCAGCAGCTTAGCGATAGGGTCAGACGAGCAGTACTTC.

The genes are TRBV12-3 or TRBV12-4 and TRBJ2-3, with D maybe TRBD2 (5 bases). Trimming pared 6 bases from V and 4 bases from J, leaving 11 bases between. This CDR3 spans 13 amino acids. The CDR3 loop is CASSGNVADTQYF. The CDR3 nucleotides are TGTGCCAGCAGCGGGAATGTGGCAGATACGCAGTATTTT.

This clonotype has more than one count but fewer than ten. The chain couples TRBV5-1 to TRBJ1-1; 7 nucleotides agree with TRBD1. The CDR3 sequence is 14 residues long. Losses at the gene ends were 4 bases for V and 3 bases for J; bases not matched to a gene: 6. Germline CDR1 and CDR2: SGHRS and YFSETQ. The CDR3 DNA sequence: TGCGCCAGCAGCCCACAGGGGTTGGACACTGAAGCTTTCTTT. Translation: CASSPQGLDTEAFF.

There are many counts of this clonotype. This chain joins TRBV12-3 or TRBV12-4 and TRBJ1-1, with 10 bases lining up with TRBD1. Trimming took 5 bases from V and 5 from J; bases not matched to a gene: 5. This CDR3 region has 14 residues. The CDR3 nucleotides are TGTGCCAGCAGTCCCCGGACAGGGGGGACTGAAGCTTTCTTT. It codes for CASSPRTGGTEAFF.

This chain joins TRBV28 and TRBJ1-5; 7 bases map to TRBD1. The CDR3 has 16 residues. The germline V gene encodes CDR1 MDHEN and CDR2 SYDVKM. V dropped 10 bases and J dropped 5; count of bases not matched to a gene: 17. CDR3 nucleotides: TGTGCCATCAGGGGAGGAGTCCTTACAGGGGATCAGCCCCAGCATTTT. It specifies CAIRGGVLTGDQPQHF.

The chain uses TRBV20-1 and TRBJ2-7; 9 bases fit TRBD1. V dropped 6 bases and J dropped 2; count of bases not matched to a gene: 5. Germline lookup yields CDR1 DFQATT and CDR2 SNEGSKA (reference sequence). The CDR3 has 13 residues. The CDR3 DNA reads TGCAGTGCCCTCGGACAGGGGACCTACGAGCAGTACTTC. Residues: CSALGQGTYEQYF.

This clonotype was counted only a few times. The V call is TRBV6-1, the J call TRBJ2-2, with D possibly being TRBD1 (6 bases). From germline, CDR1 is MNHNS and CDR2 SASEGT. Trimming left V 1 base short and J 2 bases short, with 14 bases between. The CDR3 loop spans 17 amino acids. The chain's CDR3 is CASSEGWTVKNTGELFF. The CDR3 region has the DNA TGTGCCAGCAGTGAAGGATGGACAGTAAAAAACACCGGGGAGCTGTTTTTT.

There are a few counts of this clonotype. J is TRBJ2-5 and V is TRBV20-1, with 10 bases lining up with TRBD1. The V gene end was trimmed by 6 bases and the J gene end by 3 bases; junction bases not matched to a gene: 10. This CDR3 is 15 amino acids long. Germline-derived CDR1 and CDR2 are DFQATT and SNEGSKA (reference sequence). CDR3 amino acids: CSASSWDRGKETQYF. The CDR3 DNA sequence: TGCAGTGCGAGTTCCTGGGACAGGGGTAAAGAGACCCAGTACTTC.

This clonotype has only a few counts. The chain employs TRBV6-2 or TRBV6-3 and TRBJ2-5; TRBD2 is a possible D gene (6 bases). Per the germline V gene, CDR1 is MNHEY and CDR2 is SVGEGT. There are 19 residues in the CDR3. The V and J ends lost 4 bases and 4 bases respectively, with 28 bases between them. CDR3 DNA sequence: TGTGCCAGCAGTTCCCAATATGGCTGGCAGGGCAGGCGGGGAGAGACCCAGTACTTC. Residues: CASSSQYGWQGRRGETQYF.

This sequence joins TRBV7-8 and TRBJ2-7, with D possibly TRBD1 on 5 matching bases. The germline CDR1 and CDR2 sequences are SGHVS and FQNEAQ. The CDR3 loop spans 15 amino acids. V was shortened by 1 base and J by 5 bases, with 15 bases between the two germline ends. For the CDR3, the DNA is TGTGCCAGCAGCTTAGAAGGGGTTAGAGGCAACGAGCAGTACTTC. Translated: CASSLEGVRGNEQYF.